The table lists the clone carrying this TCR beta chain with a count of one. Antigen specificity is unknown. The PCR was carried out with 60 Vbeta primers and 13 Jbeta primers. The table came from immunoSEQ multiplex PCR; TCRdb's copy has only in-frame clones and leaves some out. In the table there are about 98,000 clones, approximately 72% of which are singletons. Healthy bone marrow donors made up the donor group. This record belongs to a study of cytomegalovirus exposure and HLA in healthy donors. Study-level findings and limits: In a later analysis, several top co-occurrence clusters appeared linked to parvovirus B19, influenza, CMV and Epstein-Barr virus.

The specimen was PBMCs. The TCR originated in a man aged 18 to 29 in good health and CMV-seropositive.

The CDR3 DNA reads TGTGCCAGCAGCCCGTCCCGGGACAGGAGGTTCACTGAAGCTTTCTTT. Amino acid sequence: CASSPSRDRRFTEAFF. The chain recombines TRBV13 with TRBJ1-1; 8 nucleotides line up with TRBD1. The CDR3 length is 16 residues. The trim removed 5 bases at V and 4 bases at J, leaving 12 bases unmatched. The germline V gene encodes CDR1 PRHDT and CDR2 FYEKMQ (reference sequence).